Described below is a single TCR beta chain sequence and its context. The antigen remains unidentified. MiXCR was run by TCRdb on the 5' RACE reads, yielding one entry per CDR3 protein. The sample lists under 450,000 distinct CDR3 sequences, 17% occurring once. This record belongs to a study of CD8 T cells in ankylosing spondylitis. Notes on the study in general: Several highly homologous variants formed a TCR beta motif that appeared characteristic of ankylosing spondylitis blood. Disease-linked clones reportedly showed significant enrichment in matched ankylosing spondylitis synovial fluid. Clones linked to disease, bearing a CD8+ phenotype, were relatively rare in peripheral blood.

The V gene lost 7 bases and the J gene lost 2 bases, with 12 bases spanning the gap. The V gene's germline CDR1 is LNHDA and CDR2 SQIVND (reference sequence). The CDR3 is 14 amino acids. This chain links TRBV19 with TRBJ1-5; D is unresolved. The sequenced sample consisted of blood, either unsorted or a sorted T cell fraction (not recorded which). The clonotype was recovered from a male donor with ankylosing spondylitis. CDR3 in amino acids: CASMLDLRNQPQHF. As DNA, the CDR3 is TGTGCCAGTATGTTGGACCTCCGCAATCAGCCCCAGCATTTT.